The 18 T cell receptor beta chains listed next were all sequenced from one sample in a study of molecular identifiers for immune sequencing clone quantification. TCRdb itself ran the PCR reads through MiXCR, one entry per CDR3 protein. The table shows about 330,000 distinct CDR3 sequences, with about 23% occurring only once. Source material: naive CD8+ T cells from blood, with Jurkat cell RNA spiked in. Subset defined: FACS-sorted CD8+CD4-CCR7+CD45RA+ naive T cells. The source of these receptors is a human donor in good health. Some libraries in this study had Jurkat cell RNA spiked in.

The V gene is TRBV10-3, the J gene TRBJ2-5; 9 bases are a match to TRBD1. Losses at the gene ends were 4 bases for V and 1 base for J; bases not matched to a gene: 4. Germline CDR1 is ENHRY and CDR2 is SYGVKD. The CDR3 is 15 amino acids. The CDR3 nucleotides are TGTGCCATCAGTGGGACAGGGGTAGTCCAAGAGACCCAGTACTTC. Translated, it gives CAISGTGVVQETQYF.

In its sample, this clonotype was seen a few times. CDR3 bases: TGTGCCAGCAGTTTGTCGACAGGATGGACTGAAGCTTTCTTT. This encodes CASSLSTGWTEAFF. The chain carries TRBV28 and TRBJ1-1; maybe TRBD1 (6 bases). CDR1 and CDR2 (germline): MDHEN, SYDVKM. The CDR3 runs to 14 residues. Trimming stripped 3 bases from V and 5 bases from J, with 13 bases between.

This clonotype was observed a few times. The chain links TRBV7-2 to TRBJ2-2; 7 bases are a match to TRBD2. This CDR3 region has 17 residues. J was trimmed by 7 bases and V by 2 bases; bases with no gene match: 13. Germline CDR1 SGHTA, CDR2 FQGNSA. Written as DNA, the CDR3 is TGTGCCAGCAGCTTACCGGCGGGGAGCGGGAAATTCGGGGAGCTGTTTTTT. Its translation is CASSLPAGSGKFGELFF.

This clonotype has a count of ten or more. The chain couples TRBV7-9 to TRBJ2-3; D ambiguous. The CDR3 totals 16 residues. Germline V gives CDR1 SEHNR, CDR2 FQNEAQ (reference sequence). Trimming took off 7 bases at V and 2 bases at J, with 19 bases between the two ends. In DNA form, the CDR3 reads TGTGCCAGCACCCCGTTGAGAGCGTACGCCACAGATACGCAGTATTTT. Protein sequence: CASTPLRAYATDTQYF.

As for this clonotype: A much larger clone lies a single base off, so this may be a read error. V usage is TRBV28 and J usage is TRBJ2-3; D might be TRBD2 (6 bases). The germline V gene encodes CDR1 MDHEN and CDR2 SYDVKM. This CDR3 spans 16 amino acids. The CDR3 coding sequence is TGTGTCAGCAGTCCACCGGCGGGGACGTTCACAGATACGCAGTATTTT. The encoded protein is CVSSPPAGTFTDTQYF.

On this clonotype itself: This could be a read error, since a much larger clone is one nucleotide away. V and J are TRBV12-3 or TRBV12-4 and TRBJ2-3, with D hard to call. The J call could be wrong; TRBJ1-5 is a better fit for the DNA end. This CDR3 is 12 amino acids long. CDR3 bases: TGTGCCAGCAGTTTTATCCCAGATACGCAGCATTTT. This encodes CASSFIPDTQHF.

Comment on this clonotype: Germline and junction disagree at one end, which may indicate a read error. V is TRBV19 and J is TRBJ1-5; TRBD1 might be the D (6 bases). Germline lookup yields CDR1 LNHDA and CDR2 SQIVND (reference sequence). The CDR3 is made up of 15 amino acids. This CDR3 is CASSWGQRSNHPQHF. The CDR3 nucleotides are TGTGCCAGTAGTTGGGGGCAGAGAAGCAATCATCCCCAGCATTTT.

This clonotype was found many times. The chain combines TRBV5-6 with TRBJ2-7; D is uncertain. From germline, CDR1 is SGHDT and CDR2 YYEEEE. The CDR3 has 11 amino acids. V lost 3 bases to trimming and J lost 7 bases, with 8 bases between them. For the CDR3, the DNA is TGTGCCAGCAGCTCAACAGTGGAGCAGTACTTC. Its translation is CASSSTVEQYF.

Of note for this clonotype: Being one base from a much bigger clone, this may be a read error. No conserved phenylalanine or tryptophan is present at the end of the CDR3, so a read error is the likely explanation. The chain combines TRBV12-3 or TRBV12-4 with TRBJ2-5; TRBD1 might be the D (5 bases). The CDR3 is 13 amino acids. V was cut by 3 bases and J by 4 bases, with 9 bases left in between. DNA of the CDR3: TGTGCCAGCAGTTTGGCAGGGCGAGAGACCCAGTACTCC. Its protein is CASSLAGRETQYS.

This clonotype was recorded a few times. The chain couples TRBV7-9 to TRBJ2-2; TRBD2 is a possible D gene (5 bases). The V and J ends lost 3 bases and 1 base respectively, with 15 bases between them. The CDR3 length is 17 residues. Looked up from germline, CDR1 is SEHNR and CDR2 is FQNEAQ (reference sequence). In DNA form, the CDR3 reads TGTGCCAGCAGCTTCCCAAGGGAGACAATGAACACCGGGGAGCTGTTTTTT. Translation gives CASSFPRETMNTGELFF.

This clonotype was counted a few times. The CDR3: CASSKTLWGGQGQETQYF. For the CDR3, the DNA is TGTGCCAGCAGCAAAACCCTCTGGGGCGGACAGGGCCAAGAGACCCAGTACTTC. The V gene is TRBV12-3 or TRBV12-4, the J gene TRBJ2-5; 8 bases map to TRBD1. The CDR3 is 18 amino acids. V lost 6 bases to trimming and J lost 1 base; unmatched junction nucleotides: 16.

This clonotype has at least ten counts. V gene TRBV5-4 combines with J gene TRBJ2-7; the D gene is possibly TRBD2 (6 bases). Trimming took off 4 bases at V and 5 bases at J, with 13 bases between the two ends. CDR1 SGHNT and CDR2 YYREEE come from the germline V gene (reference sequence). CDR3 length: 13 amino acids. The CDR3 sequence is CASSPWGGNEQYF. CDR3 DNA sequence: TGTGCCAGCAGCCCATGGGGAGGCAACGAGCAGTACTTC.

This clonotype occurred a few times. V and J are TRBV19 and TRBJ2-2; the D is unclear. The germline V and J ends were trimmed by 1 base and 4 bases, with 10 bases remaining between them. CDR1 is LNHDA and CDR2 is SQIVND in the germline V gene (reference sequence). This CDR3 has 15 amino acids. DNA for the CDR3: TGTGCCAGTAGTATAGGCAGTCGCGGCACCGGGGAGCTGTTTTTT. As protein: CASSIGSRGTGELFF.

This clonotype came up many times. This rearrangement joins TRBV5-5 to TRBJ1-3, with 9 positions matching TRBD1. Looked up from germline, CDR1 is SGHKS and CDR2 is YYEKEE (reference sequence). This CDR3 region has 16 residues. Unmatched junction bases numbered 4, after V lost 0 bases and J lost 3 bases. In DNA, the CDR3 is TGTGCCAGCAGCTTGGCACAGGGGGCGGTTGGAAACACCATATATTTT. Translated, it gives CASSLAQGAVGNTIYF.

The CDR3 loop reads CSARDLRLAGSDTQYF. For the CDR3, the DNA is TGCAGTGCTAGAGATCTAAGGCTAGCGGGATCAGATACGCAGTATTTT. The V and J genes are TRBV20-1 and TRBJ2-3; 9 nucleotides line up with TRBD2. The CDR3 is made up of 16 amino acids. Germline CDR1 DFQATT, CDR2 SNEGSKA (reference sequence). Trimming at V came to 0 bases and at J to 4 bases, leaving 8 bases not matched to a gene.

Remarks on this clonotype: A clone one base away is much larger, so this may be a read error. This chain links TRBV7-8 with TRBJ2-3; no definite D call. The ends were cut back, 5 bases at V and 14 bases at J, with 14 bases in the middle. CDR3 length equals 11 residues. Looked up from germline, CDR1 is SGHVS and CDR2 is FQNEAQ. Written as DNA, the CDR3 is TGTGCCAGCAGCGTTGGATTGTCGCGGTATTTT. Translation: CASSVGLSRYF.

The chain uses TRBV30 and TRBJ2-7, with D possibly TRBD1 on 6 matching bases. The CDR3 runs to 14 residues. With 0 bases removed from V and 2 bases from J, the gap between germline ends came to 11 bases. Germline-derived CDR1 and CDR2 are GTSNPN and SVGIG (reference sequence). The CDR3 is CAWSVATGAYEQYF. The CDR3 region has the DNA TGTGCCTGGAGTGTAGCGACAGGAGCCTACGAGCAGTACTTC.

This clonotype showed up many times. V usage is TRBV7-9 and J usage is TRBJ1-3; 10 bases are a match to TRBD1. CDR3 length: 16 amino acids. J was trimmed by 2 bases and V by 2 bases; bases with no gene match: 3. Germline V CDR1 and CDR2: SEHNR, FQNEAQ (reference sequence). CDR3: CASSLTTGGTGNTIYF. The CDR3 DNA sequence: TGTGCCAGCAGCTTAACGACAGGGGGCACTGGAAACACCATATATTTT.